This TCR beta chain was sequenced during a study of T cells in Graves' hyperthyroidism and ophthalmopathy. This clonotype appeared a few times. RNA transcripts were the template for amplifying TCR beta CDR3 regions. A set of HTBI primers served as the primers for a first-round RT-PCR of the TCR CDR3. TCRdb used MiXCR to reprocess the multiplex PCR reads, holding one entry per CDR3 protein. The data hold roughly 500,000 distinct CDR3 sequences, with roughly 46% observed a single time. Per the germline V gene, CDR1 is MDHEN and CDR2 is SYDVKM. V gave up 8 bases and J gave up 3 bases, with 17 bases separating them. CDR3 length equals 15 residues.

The clonotype comes from an adult woman with Graves' disease, either hyperthyroidism or ophthalmopathy (not recorded which). The chain links TRBV28 to TRBJ1-5, with a tentative D call TRBD1 (6 bases). The sequencing sample was made of peripheral blood or thyroid tissue (not recorded which). CDR3 nucleotide sequence: TGTGCCAGCCTTGGGGGCAGGGGCTACAATCAGCCCCAGCATTTT. It codes for CASLGGRGYNQPQHF. The entire variable domain, with the rest obtained from reference TRBV28 and TRBJ1-5, is as follows: DVKVTQSSRYLVKRTGEKVFLECVQDMDHENMFWYRQDPGLGLRLIYFSYDVKMKEKGDIPEGYSVSREKKERFSLILESASTNQTSMYLCASLGGRGYNQPQHFGDGTRLSIL.